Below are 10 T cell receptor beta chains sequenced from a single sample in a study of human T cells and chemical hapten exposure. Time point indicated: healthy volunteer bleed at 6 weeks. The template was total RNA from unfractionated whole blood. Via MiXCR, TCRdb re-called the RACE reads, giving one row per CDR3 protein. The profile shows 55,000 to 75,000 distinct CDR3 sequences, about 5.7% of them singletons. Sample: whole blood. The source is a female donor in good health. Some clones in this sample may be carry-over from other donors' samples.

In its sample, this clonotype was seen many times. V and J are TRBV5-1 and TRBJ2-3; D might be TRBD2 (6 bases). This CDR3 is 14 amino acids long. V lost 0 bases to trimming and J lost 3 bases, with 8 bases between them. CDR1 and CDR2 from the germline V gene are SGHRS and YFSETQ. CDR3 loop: CASSLERATDTQYF. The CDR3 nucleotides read TGCGCCAGCAGCTTGGAGCGGGCTACAGATACGCAGTATTTT.

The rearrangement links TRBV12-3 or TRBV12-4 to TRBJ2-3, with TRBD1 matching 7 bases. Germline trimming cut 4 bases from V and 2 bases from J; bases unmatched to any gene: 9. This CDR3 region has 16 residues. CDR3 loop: CASSSDRDVPTDTQYF. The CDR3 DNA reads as TGTGCCAGCAGTTCCGACAGGGACGTACCCACAGATACGCAGTATTTT.

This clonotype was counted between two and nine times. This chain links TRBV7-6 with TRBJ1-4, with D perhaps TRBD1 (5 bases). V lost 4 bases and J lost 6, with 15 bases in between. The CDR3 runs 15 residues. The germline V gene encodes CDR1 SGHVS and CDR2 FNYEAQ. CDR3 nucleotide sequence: TGTGCCAGCAGCTGGGGGGGAGAAGGCGATGAAAAACTGTTTTTT. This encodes CASSWGGEGDEKLFF.

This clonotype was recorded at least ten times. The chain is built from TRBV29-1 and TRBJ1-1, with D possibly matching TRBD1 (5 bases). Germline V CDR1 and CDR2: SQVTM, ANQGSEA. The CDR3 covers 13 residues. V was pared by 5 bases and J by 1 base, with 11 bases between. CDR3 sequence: CSVTRTQNTEAFF. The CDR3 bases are TGCAGCGTTACTCGGACACAGAACACTGAAGCTTTCTTT. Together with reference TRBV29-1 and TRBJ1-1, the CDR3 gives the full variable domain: SAVISQKPSRDICQRGTSLTIQCQVDSQVTMMFWYRQQPGQSLTLIATANQGSEATYESGFVIDKFPISRPNLTFSTLTVSNMSPEDSSIYLCSVTRTQNTEAFFGQGTRLTVV.

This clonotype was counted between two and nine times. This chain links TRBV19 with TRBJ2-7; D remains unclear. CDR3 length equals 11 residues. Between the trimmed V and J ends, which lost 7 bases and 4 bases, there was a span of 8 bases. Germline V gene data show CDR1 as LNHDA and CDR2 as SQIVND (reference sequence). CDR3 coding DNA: TGTGCCAGTACATTTCTGTACGAGCAGTACTTC. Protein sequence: CASTFLYEQYF. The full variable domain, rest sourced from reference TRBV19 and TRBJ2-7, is DGGITQSPKYLFRKEGQNVTLSCEQNLNHDAMYWYRQDPGQGLRLIYYSQIVNDFQKGDIAEGYSVSREKKESFPLTVTSAQKNPTAFYLCASTFLYEQYFGPGTRLTVT.

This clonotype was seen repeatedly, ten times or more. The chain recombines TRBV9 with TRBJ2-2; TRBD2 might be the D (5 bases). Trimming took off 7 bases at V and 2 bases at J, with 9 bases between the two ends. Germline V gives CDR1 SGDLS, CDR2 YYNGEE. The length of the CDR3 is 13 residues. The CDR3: CASARGNTGELFF. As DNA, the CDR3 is TGTGCCAGCGCACGGGGTAACACCGGGGAGCTGTTTTTT.

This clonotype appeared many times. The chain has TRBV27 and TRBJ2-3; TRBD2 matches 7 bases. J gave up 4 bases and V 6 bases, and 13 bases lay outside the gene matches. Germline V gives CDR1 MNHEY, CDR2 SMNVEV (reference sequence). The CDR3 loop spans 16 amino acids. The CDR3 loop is CASSWRGRAGADTQYF. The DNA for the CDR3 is TGTGCCAGCAGCTGGAGAGGGAGGGCCGGGGCAGATACGCAGTATTTT.

The CDR3: CASSWRGGGSHEQYF. The DNA for the CDR3 is TGTGCCAGCAGCTGGAGAGGCGGAGGGAGCCACGAGCAGTACTTC. The J gene is TRBJ2-7, the V gene TRBV5-6; D is possibly TRBD2 (6 bases). CDR1 SGHDT and CDR2 YYEEEE come from the germline V gene. Trimming took 3 bases from V and 5 from J, leaving 18 bases between them. This CDR3 has 15 amino acids. Full variable domain (outside the CDR3, taken from reference TRBV5-6 and TRBJ2-7): DAGVTQSPTHLIKTRGQQVTLRCSPKSGHDTVSWYQQALGQGPQFIFQYYEEEERQRGNFPDRFSGHQFPNYSSELNVNALLLGDSALYLCASSWRGGGSHEQYFGPGTRLTVT.

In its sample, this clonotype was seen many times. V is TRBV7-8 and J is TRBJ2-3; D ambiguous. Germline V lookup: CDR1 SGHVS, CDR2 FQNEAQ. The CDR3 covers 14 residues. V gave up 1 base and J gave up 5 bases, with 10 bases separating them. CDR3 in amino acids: CASSLGSNLDTQYF. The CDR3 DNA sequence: TGTGCCAGCAGCTTAGGGTCAAATTTAGATACGCAGTATTTT.

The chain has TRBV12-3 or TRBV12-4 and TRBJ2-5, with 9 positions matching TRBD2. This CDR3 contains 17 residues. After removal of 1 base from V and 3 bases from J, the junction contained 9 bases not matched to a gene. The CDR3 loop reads CASSLGRLAEGKETQYF. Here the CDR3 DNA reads TGTGCCAGCAGTTTAGGACGACTAGCGGAGGGGAAAGAGACCCAGTACTTC.